Presented here are 20 T cell receptor beta chains from one specimen sequenced in a study of T cell repertoires in ileal Crohn's disease. The time point is: neoterminal ileum biopsy at postoperative endoscopy, about 6 months after surgery. Profiled with immunoSEQ multiplex PCR; TCRdb holds only in-frame clones, not every one. The top ten hold less than 8.5% of the sample, which has approximately 10,000 clones, 72% seen once. The sample consisted of ileal tissue. All receptors derive from an adult with Crohn's disease.

The chain combines TRBV6-5 with TRBJ1-5; no clear D. Looked up from germline, CDR1 is MNHEY and CDR2 is SVGAGI. Trimming left V 0 bases short and J 4 bases short, with 7 bases between. The CDR3 runs to 14 residues. CDR3 sequence: CASSYSTGNQPQHF. The CDR3 nucleotides read TGTGCCAGCAGTTACTCGACTGGGAATCAGCCCCAGCATTTT.

This sequence joins TRBV29-1 and TRBJ2-3; TRBD2 matches at 11 bases. V lost 5 bases, J lost 3 bases, and 10 bases stayed unmatched. In germline, CDR1 is SQVTM, CDR2 ANQGSEA. This CDR3 comprises 16 residues. The CDR3 DNA reads as TGCAGCGTTACCACTAGCGGGGGAGCCGGTACAGATACGCAGTATTTT. This gives the protein CSVTTSGGAGTDTQYF.

This clone is a singleton in its sample. The chain has TRBV7-6 and TRBJ2-7, with 8 bases that match TRBD1. The trim removed 5 bases at V and 3 bases at J, leaving 12 bases unmatched. CDR3 size: 16 residues. Germline CDR1 and CDR2: SGHVS and FNYEAQ. The CDR3 coding sequence is TGTGCCAGCAGCCCCATCCGTCGGACAGGGTTCTACGAGCAGTACTTC. Its translation: CASSPIRRTGFYEQYF.

The V gene is TRBV2, the J gene TRBJ2-3; TRBD2 agrees at 8 bases. Germline values: CDR1 SNHLY, CDR2 FYNNEI. This CDR3 contains 14 residues. V trimming: 6 bases; J trimming: 5 bases; junction bases outside the gene matches: 7. CDR3 bases: TGTGCCAGCAGACCCCCAGCGGGAGTAGATACGCAGTATTTT. It yields the protein CASRPPAGVDTQYF.

This clone has more than one count but fewer than ten. The chain links TRBV28 to TRBJ1-3; D uncertain. The length of the CDR3 is 12 residues. V lost 8 bases, J lost 0 bases, and 5 bases lay in between. Germline V gene lookup returns CDR1 MDHEN and CDR2 SYDVKM. The CDR3: CASLNSGNTIYF. The DNA for the CDR3 is TGTGCCAGCCTAAACTCTGGAAACACCATATATTTT.

V and J are TRBV9 and TRBJ2-7; the match to TRBD2 covers 7 bases. Trimming removed 0 bases from V and 4 bases from J; junction bases left unmatched: 7. The length of the CDR3 is 15 residues. Germline-derived CDR1 and CDR2 are SGDLS and YYNGEE. In DNA, the CDR3 is TGTGCCAGCAGCGTAGCGGCGGGAGAAATGTACGAGCAGTACTTC. Translation: CASSVAAGEMYEQYF. Variable domain in full (rest from reference TRBV9 and TRBJ2-7): DSGVTQTPKHLITATGQRVTLRCSPRSGDLSVYWYQQSLDQGLQFLIQYYNGEERAKGNILERFSAQQFPDLHSELNLSSLELGDSALYFCASSVAAGEMYEQYFGPGTRLTVT.

The CDR3 sequence: CASSAPGTTNEKLFF. In nucleotides, the CDR3 is TGTGCCAGCAGTGCCCCCGGGACAACTAATGAAAAACTGTTTTTT. The chain employs TRBV28 and TRBJ1-4; D unclear. CDR1 and CDR2 (germline): MDHEN, SYDVKM. Deletions cut 5 bases from V and 0 bases from J, with 10 bases between. The CDR3 is made up of 15 amino acids.

The sample holds one count of this clone. The chain has TRBV7-8 and TRBJ1-1; no definite D call. Trimming cost V 3 bases and J 9 bases, with 14 bases left between them. Germline CDR1 and CDR2: SGHVS and FQNEAQ. The CDR3 has 13 amino acids. In nucleotides, the CDR3 is TGTGCCAGCAGCTTTGGCATAGTACAGAAAGCTTTCTTT. It specifies CASSFGIVQKAFF. Together with reference TRBV7-8 and TRBJ1-1, the CDR3 gives the full variable domain: GAGVSQSPRYKVAKRGQDVALRCDPISGHVSLFWYQQALGQGPEFLTYFQNEAQLDKSGLPSDRFFAERPEGSVSTLKIQRTQQEDSAVYLCASSFGIVQKAFFGQGTRLTVV.

V gene TRBV7-8 combines with J gene TRBJ2-3, with 7 bases that match TRBD1. From germline, CDR1 is SGHVS and CDR2 FQNEAQ. This CDR3 comprises 15 residues. Trimming took 5 bases from V and 2 from J; bases not matched to a gene: 7. The CDR3 loop reads CASSATTGATDTQYF. The CDR3 bases are TGTGCCAGCAGCGCTACAACAGGGGCCACAGATACGCAGTATTTT.

This rearrangement joins TRBV7-6 to TRBJ1-2; D is undetermined. CDR1 is SGHVS, CDR2 FNYEAQ, per germline. The CDR3 has 12 residues. Between the trimmed V and J ends, which lost 1 base and 4 bases, there was a span of 4 bases. The CDR3 coding sequence is TGTGCCAGCAGCTTAGACACCTATGGCTACACCTTC. Protein product: CASSLDTYGYTF.

The chain is built from TRBV5-1 and TRBJ2-2; D is perhaps TRBD1 (6 bases). Between the trimmed V and J ends, which lost 1 base and 6 bases, there was a span of 10 bases. The CDR3 contains 14 residues. Germline V lookup: CDR1 SGHRS, CDR2 YFSETQ. The CDR3: CASSLIRGSGELFF. The CDR3 nucleotides read TGCGCCAGCAGCTTGATCAGGGGTTCCGGGGAGCTGTTTTTT.

This clone occurred once. V usage is TRBV18 and J usage is TRBJ2-2; a weak D match, TRBD1 (6 bases). This CDR3 spans 13 amino acids. The V gene lost 0 bases and the J gene lost 12 bases, with 11 bases spanning the gap. Germline V gene lookup returns CDR1 KGHSH and CDR2 LQKENI. CDR3 protein: CASSPPLRGQLFF. CDR3 coding DNA: TGTGCCAGCTCACCACCCCTCAGGGGTCAGCTGTTTTTT.

In its sample, this clone was seen once. J is TRBJ1-1 and V is TRBV5-1, with D tentatively TRBD1 (6 bases). CDR1 and CDR2 from the germline V gene are SGHRS and YFSETQ. The V gene lost 4 bases and the J gene lost 3 bases, with 13 bases spanning the gap. The CDR3 length is 14 residues. The CDR3 loop is CASSSAGVDTEAFF. The CDR3 nucleotides read TGCGCCAGCAGCAGCGCAGGGGTCGACACTGAAGCTTTCTTT.

The V call is TRBV30, the J call TRBJ2-7; TRBD1 matches at 10 bases. The CDR3 loop spans 18 amino acids. CDR1 is GTSNPN, CDR2 SVGIG, per germline (reference sequence). V trimming: 3 bases; J trimming: 6 bases; junction bases outside the gene matches: 20. This CDR3 is CAWSPQTGTGEVRCEQYF. CDR3 sequence (DNA): TGTGCCTGGAGCCCCCAAACAGGGACAGGGGAAGTACGATGCGAGCAGTACTTC.

The chain links TRBV29-1 to TRBJ1-3; TRBD1 agrees at 8 bases. The CDR3 spans 13 residues. V trimming: 6 bases; J trimming: 0 bases; junction bases outside the gene matches: 1. Germline CDR1 is SQVTM and CDR2 is ANQGSEA. The CDR3 loop reads CSVTGGSGNTIYF. The CDR3 coding sequence is TGCAGCGTCACAGGGGGCTCTGGAAACACCATATATTTT.

Here the CDR3 DNA reads TGTGCCAGCAGTAAGCCGACAGGGGCGGTGGCTGAAGCTTTCTTT. Its translation is CASSKPTGAVAEAFF. The J gene is TRBJ1-1, the V gene TRBV6-1; 8 nucleotides match TRBD1. The trim removed 5 bases at V and 6 bases at J, leaving 11 bases unmatched. The CDR3 has 15 residues. Germline CDR1 is MNHNS and CDR2 is SASEGT.

This clone has a handful of counts. J is TRBJ1-6 and V is TRBV30; D remains ambiguous. Germline V gene lookup returns CDR1 GTSNPN and CDR2 SVGIG (reference sequence). The CDR3 extends over 16 amino acids. The V gene lost 0 bases and the J gene lost 2 bases, with 11 bases spanning the gap. CDR3 DNA sequence: TGTGCCTGGAGTGTAGAGCCGATGACCTATAATTCACCCCTCCACTTT. It translates to CAWSVEPMTYNSPLHF. Supplemented by reference TRBV30 and TRBJ1-6, the full variable domain reads SQTIHQWPATLVQPVGSPLSLECTVEGTSNPNLYWYRQAAGRGLQLLFYSVGIGQISSEVPQNLSASRPQDRQFILSSKKLLLSDSGFYLCAWSVEPMTYNSPLHFGNGTRLTVT.

V is TRBV18 and J is TRBJ1-5, with 8 bases fitting TRBD1. With 5 bases clipped from V and 7 bases from J, the junction kept 7 bases outside the gene matches. Germline V lookup: CDR1 KGHSH, CDR2 LQKENI. The CDR3 consists of 14 residues. The CDR3 coding sequence is TGTGCCAGCTCAGGGCAGGGGGCAGGGCAGCCCCAGCATTTT. Residues: CASSGQGAGQPQHF.

The chain recombines TRBV2 with TRBJ2-2; 10 bases are a match to TRBD2. The CDR3 extends over 16 amino acids. Germline CDR1 and CDR2: SNHLY and FYNNEI. The V segment lost 8 bases and the J segment 6 bases; nucleotides outside the gene matches: 12. CDR3 sequence (DNA): TGTGCCAGCCGCTCTTCTAGCGGGAGTACGGCCGGGGAGCTGTTTTTT. It specifies CASRSSSGSTAGELFF. Together with reference TRBV2 and TRBJ2-2, the CDR3 gives the full variable domain: EPEVTQTPSHQVTQMGQEVILRCVPISNHLYFYWYRQILGQKVEFLVSFYNNEISEKSEIFDDQFSVERPDGSNFTLKIRSTKLEDSAMYFCASRSSSGSTAGELFFGEGSRLTVL.

This clone is categorized as medium-sized. The rearrangement uses TRBV7-4 and TRBJ1-1; a possible D gene is TRBD1 (5 bases). The CDR3 length is 15 residues. Germline CDR1 is SGHVT and CDR2 is SQSDAQ. The ends were cut back, 5 bases at V and 0 bases at J, with 13 bases in the middle. CDR3 protein: CASSAGLDMNTEAFF. For the CDR3, the DNA is TGTGCCAGCAGCGCGGGACTGGACATGAACACTGAAGCTTTCTTT.